Shown below are 5 T cell receptor beta chains from a single sample sequenced in a study of control samples from healthy donors and cancer patients. Repertoires were generated with immunoSEQ multiplex PCR, while TCRdb's copy carries only in-frame clones and drops some. The sample consists of 79,000 or so clones, approximately 91% of them appearing once. Sequenced material: PBMCs. The receptors come from a woman between 45 and 65 years old with colorectal cancer.

This chain uses TRBV7-2 with TRBJ2-1; D is undetermined. The CDR3 consists of 14 residues. The ends were cut back, 7 bases at V and 5 bases at J, with 15 bases in the middle. Germline CDR1 reads SGHTA; CDR2 reads FQGNSA. This chain's CDR3 is CASKTSNLDNEQFF. In DNA, the CDR3 is TGTGCCAGCAAAACGAGTAATCTAGACAATGAGCAGTTCTTC.

The rearrangement joins TRBV25-1 to TRBJ2-3, with D unresolved. V lost 7 bases to trimming and J lost 3 bases, with 11 bases between them. The CDR3 consists of 13 residues. The germline V gene encodes CDR1 MGHDK and CDR2 SYGVNS. Written as DNA, the CDR3 is TGTGCCAGCATTGGTAATGTTACAGATACGCAGTATTTT. Translation gives CASIGNVTDTQYF. The full variable domain, rest sourced from reference TRBV25-1 and TRBJ2-3, is EADIYQTPRYLVIGTGKKITLECSQTMGHDKMYWYQQDPGMELHLIHYSYGVNSTEKGDLSSESTVSRIRTEHFPLTLESARPSHTSQYLCASIGNVTDTQYFGPGTRLTVL.

The chain joins TRBV27 to TRBJ1-6, with TRBD1 as a possible D gene (5 bases). CDR1 MNHEY and CDR2 SMNVEV come from the germline V gene (reference sequence). Trimming removed 1 base from V and 9 bases from J, with 13 bases in between. The CDR3 is 15 amino acids. The CDR3 nucleotides read TGTGCCAGCAGTTTATTGGCGGGGGTGGGTTCACCCCTCCACTTT. Protein: CASSLLAGVGSPLHF.

The chain couples TRBV18 to TRBJ1-2, with 8 positions matching TRBD1. The germline CDR1 and CDR2 sequences are KGHSH and LQKENI. The CDR3 spans 15 residues. V gave up 4 bases and J gave up 6 bases; unmatched junction bases: 10. CDR3 region: CASSLGTGGIDGYTF. The CDR3 DNA reads as TGTGCCAGCTCACTGGGGACAGGAGGCATAGATGGCTACACCTTC.

V is TRBV19 and J is TRBJ2-3; D is perhaps TRBD1 (5 bases). Trimming took 4 bases from V and 4 from J, leaving 18 bases between them. Per the germline V gene, CDR1 is LNHDA and CDR2 is SQIVND (reference sequence). The CDR3 has 16 residues. CDR3 nucleotides: TGTGCCAGTAGTAGGGCTCTAGGGGATTACGCAGATACGCAGTATTTT. Translated: CASSRALGDYADTQYF.